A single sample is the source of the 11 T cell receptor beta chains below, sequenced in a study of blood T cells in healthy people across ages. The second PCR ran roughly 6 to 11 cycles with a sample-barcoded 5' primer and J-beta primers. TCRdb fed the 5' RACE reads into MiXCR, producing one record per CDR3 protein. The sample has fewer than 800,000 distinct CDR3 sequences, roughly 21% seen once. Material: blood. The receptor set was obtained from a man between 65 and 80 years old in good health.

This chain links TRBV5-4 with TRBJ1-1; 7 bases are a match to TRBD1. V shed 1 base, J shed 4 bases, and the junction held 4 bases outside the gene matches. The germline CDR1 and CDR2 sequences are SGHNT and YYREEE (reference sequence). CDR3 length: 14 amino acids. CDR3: CASSLLQGSTEAFF. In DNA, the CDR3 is TGTGCCAGCAGCTTGCTACAGGGGAGCACTGAAGCTTTCTTT. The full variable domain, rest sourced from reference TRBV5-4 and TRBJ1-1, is ETGVTQSPTHLIKTRGQQVTLRCSSQSGHNTVSWYQQALGQGPQFIFQYYREEENGRGNFPPRFSGLQFPNYSSELNVNALELDDSALYLCASSLLQGSTEAFFGQGTRLTVV.

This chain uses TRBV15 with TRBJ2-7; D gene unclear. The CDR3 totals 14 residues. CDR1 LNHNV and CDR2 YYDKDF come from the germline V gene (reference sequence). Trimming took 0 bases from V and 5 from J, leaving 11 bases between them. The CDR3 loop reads CATSRDLWRNEQYF. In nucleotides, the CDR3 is TGTGCCACCAGCAGAGATCTCTGGCGTAACGAGCAGTACTTC.

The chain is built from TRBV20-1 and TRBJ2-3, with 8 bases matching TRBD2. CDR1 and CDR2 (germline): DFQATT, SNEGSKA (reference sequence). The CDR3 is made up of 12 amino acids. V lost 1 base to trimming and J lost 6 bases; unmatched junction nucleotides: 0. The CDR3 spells CSARGLADTQYF. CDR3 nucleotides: TGCAGTGCTAGAGGACTAGCGGATACGCAGTATTTT.

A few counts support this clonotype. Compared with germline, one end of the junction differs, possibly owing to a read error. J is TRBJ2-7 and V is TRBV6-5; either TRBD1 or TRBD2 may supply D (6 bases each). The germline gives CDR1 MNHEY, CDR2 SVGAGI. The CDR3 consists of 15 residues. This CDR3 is CTSSYSGQGSFEQYF. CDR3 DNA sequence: TGTACCAGCAGTTACAGCGGGCAGGGGTCTTTCGAGCAGTACTTC.

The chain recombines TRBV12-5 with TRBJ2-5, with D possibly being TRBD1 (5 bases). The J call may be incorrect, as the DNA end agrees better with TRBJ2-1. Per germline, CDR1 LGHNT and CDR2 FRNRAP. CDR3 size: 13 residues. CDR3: CASGDTGNNEQFF. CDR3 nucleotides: TGTGCTAGTGGGGACACTGGGAACAATGAGCAGTTCTTC.

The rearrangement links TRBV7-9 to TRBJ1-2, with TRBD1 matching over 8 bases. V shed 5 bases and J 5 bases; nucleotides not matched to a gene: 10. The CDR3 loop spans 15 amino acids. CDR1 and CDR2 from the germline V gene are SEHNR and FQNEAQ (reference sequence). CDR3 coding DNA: TGTGCCAGCAGCACACGACAGGGGTCTGCTTATGGCTACACCTTC. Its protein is CASSTRQGSAYGYTF.

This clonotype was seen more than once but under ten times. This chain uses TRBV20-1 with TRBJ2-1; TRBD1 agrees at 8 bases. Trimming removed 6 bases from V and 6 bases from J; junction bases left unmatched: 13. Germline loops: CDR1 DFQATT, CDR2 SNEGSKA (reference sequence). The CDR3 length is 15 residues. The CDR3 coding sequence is TGCAGTGCCCCCAGAACAGGGGGAATTGTCAATGAGCAGTTCTTC. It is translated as CSAPRTGGIVNEQFF.

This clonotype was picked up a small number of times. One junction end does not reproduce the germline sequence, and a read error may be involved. The CDR3, as DNA: TGTGCCAGCAGCTTGAGAACAGGGGCCTCTGGGGTCAACGTCCTGACTTTC. Its translation: CASSLRTGASGVNVLTF. This rearrangement joins TRBV5-5 to TRBJ2-6, with TRBD1 matching 7 bases. This CDR3 has 17 residues. Per the germline V gene, CDR1 is SGHKS and CDR2 is YYEKEE (reference sequence).

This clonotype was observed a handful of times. The CDR3 bases are TGTGCCAGCACTTCCAGCCACGGTTCGTATACCTACGAGCAGTACTTC. This gives the protein CASTSSHGSYTYEQYF. This rearrangement joins TRBV6-2 or TRBV6-3 to TRBJ2-7; D gene ambiguous. Germline V gene data show CDR1 as MNHEY and CDR2 as SVGEGT. The length of the CDR3 is 16 residues. V was shortened by 7 bases and J by 2 bases, with 21 bases between the two germline ends.

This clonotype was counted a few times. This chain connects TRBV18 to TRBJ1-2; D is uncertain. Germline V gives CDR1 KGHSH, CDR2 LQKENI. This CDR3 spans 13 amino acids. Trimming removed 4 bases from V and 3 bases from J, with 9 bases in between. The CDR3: CASSLARDYGYTF. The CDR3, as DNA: TGTGCCAGCTCACTGGCGAGGGACTATGGCTACACCTTC.

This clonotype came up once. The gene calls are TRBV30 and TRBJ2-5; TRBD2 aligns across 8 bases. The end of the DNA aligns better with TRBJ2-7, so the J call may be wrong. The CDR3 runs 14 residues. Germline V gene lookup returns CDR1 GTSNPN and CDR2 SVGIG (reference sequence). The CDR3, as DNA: TGTGCCTGGAGTGACGGGAGGGGCTCCTACGAGCAGTACTTC. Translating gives CAWSDGRGSYEQYF.